What follows describes a single T cell receptor beta chain. This sample was taken from a study of blood T cell repertoires in COVID-19. Per the germline V gene, CDR1 is MGHRA and CDR2 is YSYEKL. This CDR3 comprises 16 residues. V gave up 6 bases and J gave up 0 bases, with 17 bases separating them. Sequenced by immunoSEQ multiplex PCR; TCRdb stores in-frame clones only, minus some. The sample contains 310,000 or so clones, roughly 90% of which appear only once. This TCR derives from a woman between 18 and 29 years old who had recovered from COVID-19. Sequencing input: PBMCs or T cells enriched from blood (not recorded which). The chain employs TRBV4-1 and TRBJ1-2, with D unclear. CDR3 nucleotide sequence: TGCGCCAGCAGACCCGTGTTCTGGGGAGCTAACTATGGCTACACCTTC. This codes for CASRPVFWGANYGYTF.